Listed below are T cell receptor beta chains from one sample, sequenced in a study of blood T cell repertoires in COVID-19. Measured with immunoSEQ multiplex PCR; TCRdb has only the in-frame clones, and not every one. The sample carries more than 95,000 clones, more than 75% recorded once. Specimen: peripheral blood. The origin of the receptors is a man in his forties or fifties with acute or convalescent COVID-19. The CDR3 runs from the conserved cysteine through the conserved F or W. D genes are given only for firm matches. Clone size is not always given. Where it is, it says once, few, many or a class for expanded clones.

d_call,j_call,clone_size,v_call,cdr3_aa,cdr3_nt
.,TRBJ1-2,.,TRBV4-2,CASSQDKRGYYGYTF,TGTGCCAGCAGCCAAGATAAGAGGGGGTACTATGGCTACACCTTC
TRBD2,TRBJ2-7,.,TRBV9,CASSVVLAGVDEQYF,TGTGCCAGCAGCGTAGTCCTAGCGGGAGTCGACGAGCAGTACTTC
.,TRBJ1-6,.,TRBV30,CAWSVHVLSVSPLHF,TGTGCCTGGAGTGTACACGTCTTGTCAGTATCACCCCTCCACTTT
TRBD1,TRBJ1-1,.,TRBV30,CAWRGDRRNTEAFF,TGTGCCTGGAGGGGGGACAGGCGGAACACTGAAGCTTTCTTT
TRBD2,TRBJ2-7,.,TRBV2,CASGVGLAGGREQYF,TGTGCCAGCGGTGTGGGTCTAGCGGGAGGGCGTGAGCAGTACTTC
.,TRBJ1-2,.,TRBV19,CASSISRRDGYTF,TGTGCCAGTAGTATTAGTAGGAGGGATGGCTACACCTTC
TRBD1,TRBJ1-4,.,TRBV7-6,CASSLGWTGIEKLFF,TGTGCCAGCAGCTTAGGATGGACAGGGATTGAAAAACTGTTTTTT
TRBD1,TRBJ1-5,.,TRBV5-1,CASSPGQDNQPQHF,TGCGCCAGCAGCCCGGGACAGGACAATCAGCCCCAGCATTTT
TRBD2,TRBJ2-2,.,TRBV28,CASSHLLLAGGGTGELFF,TGTGCCAGCAGCCACCTCCTCCTAGCGGGAGGCGGGACCGGGGAGCTGTTTTTT
.,TRBJ2-2,.,TRBV9,CASSASGHATGELFF,TGTGCCAGCAGCGCCTCGGGACACGCCACCGGGGAGCTGTTTTTT
TRBD1,TRBJ1-2,.,TRBV24-1,CATSDPTGSYGYTF,TGTGCCACCAGTGATCCGACAGGGTCCTATGGCTACACCTTC
TRBD2,TRBJ2-1,.,TRBV7-9,CASSFITSGRADEQFF,TGTGCCAGCAGCTTTATCACTAGCGGGAGGGCCGATGAGCAGTTCTTC
.,TRBJ1-2,.,TRBV11-3,CASSFQGPLYGYTF,TGTGCCAGCAGCTTTCAGGGGCCCCTCTATGGCTACACCTTC
.,TRBJ1-5,.,TRBV24-1,CATSATGSNQPQHF,TGTGCCACCAGTGCCACAGGCAGCAATCAGCCCCAGCATTTT
TRBD2,TRBJ2-2,once,TRBV19,CASSITLSRAGGPAGELFF,TGTGCCAGTAGTATTACCCTCAGTAGGGCGGGAGGGCCCGCCGGGGAGCTGTTTTTT
.,TRBJ2-7,.,TRBV5-1,CASRSNSGSYEQYF,TGCGCCAGCAGGTCTAATAGCGGATCCTACGAGCAGTACTTC
TRBD2,TRBJ2-3,.,TRBV24-1,CATSDSRLAGGLDTQYF,TGTGCCACCAGTGACTCCCGACTAGCGGGAGGGCTAGATACGCAGTATTTT
.,TRBJ2-5,.,TRBV7-2,CASSLFAAAETQYF,TGTGCCAGCAGCTTATTTGCGGCGGCGGAGACCCAGTACTTC
.,TRBJ2-2,once,TRBV25-1,CASSGSAQGSGQAGELFF,TGTGCCAGCAGTGGCTCTGCCCAAGGCAGTGGGCAGGCCGGGGAGCTGTTTTTT
TRBD2,TRBJ2-3,.,TRBV3-1/TRBV3-2,CASSQDARLAGTDTQYF,TGTGCCAGCAGCCAAGATGCGAGACTAGCGGGCACAGATACGCAGTATTTT
.,TRBJ1-2,.,TRBV12-3/TRBV12-4,CASSPPTGRYTF,TGTGCCAGCAGCCCACCTACAGGGCGCTACACCTTC
TRBD2,TRBJ2-1,once,TRBV27,CASSFGGEQFF,TGTGCCAGCAGTTTCGGGGGGGAGCAGTTCTTC
TRBD2,TRBJ2-1,once,TRBV11-2,CASSFTASGSSEQFF,TGTGCCAGCAGCTTTACAGCTAGCGGGAGTAGTGAGCAGTTCTTC
.,TRBJ2-7,once,TRBV7-8,CASSLERRSYEQYF,TGTGCCAGCAGCTTAGAGAGGAGATCCTACGAGCAGTACTTC
.,TRBJ1-1,once,TRBV5-1,CASRGTEAFF,TGCGCCAGTAGGGGAACTGAAGCTTTCTTT
TRBD1,TRBJ1-1,.,TRBV6-5,CASSYGQGARTEAFF,TGTGCCAGCAGTTACGGGCAGGGGGCGAGAACTGAAGCTTTCTTT
.,TRBJ1-2,.,TRBV2,CASSVGASGYTF,TGTGCCAGCAGTGTTGGGGCGTCTGGCTACACCTTC
TRBD1,TRBJ2-7,once,TRBV15,CATSRDWPGQGLYEQYF,TGTGCCACCAGCAGAGATTGGCCGGGACAGGGGCTTTACGAGCAGTACTTC
.,TRBJ1-4,.,TRBV7-9,CASSLSSGLTNEKLFF,TGTGCCAGCAGCTTATCGAGCGGGTTAACTAATGAAAAACTGTTTTTT
TRBD1,TRBJ1-2,.,TRBV18,CASSPPRDSNYGYTF,TGTGCCAGCTCACCACCCAGGGACAGCAACTATGGCTACACCTTC
.,TRBJ1-2,.,TRBV5-1,CASSLDGPGNYGYTF,TGCGCCAGCAGCTTGGATGGGCCGGGGAACTATGGCTACACCTTC
TRBD1,TRBJ1-2,.,TRBV29-1,CSVEVGRGLGGYTF,TGCAGCGTTGAGGTGGGCAGGGGGCTAGGTGGCTACACCTTC
TRBD1,TRBJ1-2,.,TRBV4-1,CASSRAVSRQGTNYGYTF,TGCGCCAGCAGCCGCGCTGTATCTAGACAGGGAACTAACTATGGCTACACCTTC
.,TRBJ2-3,many,TRBV6-4,CASSDGTTDTQYF,TGTGCCAGCAGTGACGGGACAACAGATACGCAGTATTTT
.,TRBJ2-7,.,TRBV6-5,CASSYSGLAPHEQYF,TGTGCCAGCAGTTACTCTGGCCTAGCTCCCCACGAGCAGTACTTC
TRBD1,TRBJ1-2,.,TRBV3-1/TRBV3-2,CASSRGQGWGYTF,TGTGCCAGCAGCCGGGGACAGGGCTGGGGCTACACCTTC
.,TRBJ2-3,.,TRBV4-1,CASSQGPGTLSSTDTQYF,TGCGCCAGCAGCCAAGGGCCTGGGACTTTATCTAGCACAGATACGCAGTATTTT
TRBD2,TRBJ2-2,.,TRBV7-9,CASSRGGATFSNTGELFF,TGTGCCAGCAGCCGCGGGGGGGCTACCTTCTCGAACACCGGGGAGCTGTTTTTT
.,TRBJ2-3,once,TRBV9,CASSVGPGERDTQYF,TGTGCCAGCAGCGTAGGTCCCGGTGAGAGGGATACGCAGTATTTT
TRBD2,TRBJ2-1,.,TRBV19,CASSIGSAGGSWNEQFF,TGTGCCAGTAGTATAGGGTCAGCGGGAGGTTCTTGGAATGAGCAGTTCTTC
.,TRBJ2-1,.,TRBV7-9,CASSLAISVYEQFF,TGTGCCAGCAGCTTAGCAATTTCCGTCTACGAGCAGTTCTTC
.,TRBJ2-7,.,TRBV25-1,CASWRAVMHF,TGTGCCAGCTGGCGGGCAGTGATGCACTTC
.,TRBJ1-6,.,TRBV7-9,CASSLGGLRDSPLHF,TGTGCCAGCAGCTTAGGTGGACTGAGGGATTCACCCCTCCACTTT
TRBD1,TRBJ1-6,.,TRBV7-8,CASSLQGDPSPLHF,TGTGCCAGCAGCTTACAGGGGGACCCTTCACCCCTCCACTTT
.,TRBJ1-2,.,TRBV4-3,CASSQDRVHGYTF,TGCGCCAGCAGCCAAGACAGGGTACATGGCTACACCTTC
TRBD1,TRBJ1-5,.,TRBV9,CASSPRQGGEPQHF,TGTGCCAGCAGCCCCCGACAGGGCGGGGAGCCCCAGCATTTT
TRBD1,TRBJ2-1,.,TRBV19,CASSQTGGSINEQFF,TGTGCCAGTAGCCAAACAGGGGGCAGCATCAATGAGCAGTTCTTC
TRBD2,TRBJ2-3,.,TRBV11-3,CASSSVLAGVPDTQYF,TGTGCCAGCAGCTCAGTACTAGCGGGAGTGCCAGATACGCAGTATTTT
TRBD2,TRBJ2-1,once,TRBV27,CASSLAAGGQYNEQFF,TGTGCCAGCAGTTTAGCGGCGGGAGGTCAATACAATGAGCAGTTCTTC
TRBD2,TRBJ2-2,once,TRBV5-4,CASSLKREMHTGELFF,TGTGCCAGCAGCTTGAAGCGGGAGATGCACACCGGGGAGCTGTTTTTT
.,TRBJ2-7,few,TRBV4-2,CASSQAVATTSYEQYF,TGTGCCAGCAGCCAAGCAGTAGCTACCACATCCTACGAGCAGTACTTC
.,TRBJ2-5,.,TRBV7-2,CASSPRTLSETQYF,TGTGCCAGCAGCCCACGGACTCTGTCTGAGACCCAGTACTTC
TRBD1,TRBJ2-7,.,TRBV5-4,CASSRDRAAYEQYF,TGTGCCAGCAGCCGGGACAGGGCAGCCTACGAGCAGTACTTC
.,TRBJ1-1,.,TRBV12-3/TRBV12-4,CASSLGGDAFF,TGTGCCAGCAGTTTAGGGGGGGACGCTTTCTTT
TRBD2,TRBJ2-1,.,TRBV14,CASGTSGVVGEQFF,TGTGCCAGCGGGACTAGCGGGGTTGTCGGTGAGCAGTTCTTC
.,TRBJ2-3,.,TRBV12-5,CASGSTGISTDTQYF,TGTGCTAGTGGTTCGACCGGGATTAGCACAGATACGCAGTATTTT
.,TRBJ1-4,.,TRBV27,CASKERGAREKLFF,TGTGCCAGCAAAGAACGTGGGGCAAGGGAAAAACTGTTTTTT